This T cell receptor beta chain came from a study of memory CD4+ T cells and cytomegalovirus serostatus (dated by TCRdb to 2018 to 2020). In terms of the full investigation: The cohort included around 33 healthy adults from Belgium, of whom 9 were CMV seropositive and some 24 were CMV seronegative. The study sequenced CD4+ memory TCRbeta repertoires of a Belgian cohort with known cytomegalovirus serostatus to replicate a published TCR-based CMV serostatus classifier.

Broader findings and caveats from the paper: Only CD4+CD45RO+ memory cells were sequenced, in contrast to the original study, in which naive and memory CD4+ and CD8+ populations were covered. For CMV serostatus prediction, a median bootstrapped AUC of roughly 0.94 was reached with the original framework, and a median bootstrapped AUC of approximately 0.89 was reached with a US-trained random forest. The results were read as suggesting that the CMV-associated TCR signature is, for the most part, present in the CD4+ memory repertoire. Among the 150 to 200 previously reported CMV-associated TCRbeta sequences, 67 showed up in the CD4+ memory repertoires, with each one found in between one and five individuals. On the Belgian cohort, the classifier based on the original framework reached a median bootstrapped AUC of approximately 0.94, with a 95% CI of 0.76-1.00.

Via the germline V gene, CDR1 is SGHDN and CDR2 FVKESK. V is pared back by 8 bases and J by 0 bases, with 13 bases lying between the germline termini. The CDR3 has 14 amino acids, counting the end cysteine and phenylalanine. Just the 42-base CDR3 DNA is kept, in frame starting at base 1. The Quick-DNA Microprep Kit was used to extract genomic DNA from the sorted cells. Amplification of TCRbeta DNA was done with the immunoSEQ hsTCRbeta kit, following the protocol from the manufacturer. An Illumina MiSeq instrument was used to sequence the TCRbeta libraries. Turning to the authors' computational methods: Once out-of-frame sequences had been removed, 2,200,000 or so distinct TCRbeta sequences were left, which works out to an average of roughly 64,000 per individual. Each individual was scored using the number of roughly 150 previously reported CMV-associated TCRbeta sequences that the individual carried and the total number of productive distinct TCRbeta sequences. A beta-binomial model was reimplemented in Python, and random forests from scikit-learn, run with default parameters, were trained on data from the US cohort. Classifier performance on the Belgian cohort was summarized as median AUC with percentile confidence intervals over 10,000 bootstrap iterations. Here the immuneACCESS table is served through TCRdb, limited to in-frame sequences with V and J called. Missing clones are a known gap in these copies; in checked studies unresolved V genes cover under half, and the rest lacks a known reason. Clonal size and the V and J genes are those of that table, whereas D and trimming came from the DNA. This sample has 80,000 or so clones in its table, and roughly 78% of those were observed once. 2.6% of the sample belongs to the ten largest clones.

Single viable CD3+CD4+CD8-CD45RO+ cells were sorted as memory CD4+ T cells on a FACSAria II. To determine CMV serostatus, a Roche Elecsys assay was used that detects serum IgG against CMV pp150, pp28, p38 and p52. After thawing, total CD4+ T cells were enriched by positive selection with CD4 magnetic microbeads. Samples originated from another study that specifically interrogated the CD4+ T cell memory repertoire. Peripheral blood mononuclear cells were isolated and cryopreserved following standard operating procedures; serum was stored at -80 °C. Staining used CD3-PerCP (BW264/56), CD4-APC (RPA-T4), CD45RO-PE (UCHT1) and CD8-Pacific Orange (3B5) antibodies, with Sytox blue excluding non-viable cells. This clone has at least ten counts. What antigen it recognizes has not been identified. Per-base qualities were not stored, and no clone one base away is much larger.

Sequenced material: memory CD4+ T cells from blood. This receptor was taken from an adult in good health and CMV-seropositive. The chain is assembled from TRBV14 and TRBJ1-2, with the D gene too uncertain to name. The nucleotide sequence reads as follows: TGTGCCAGCCGCGAGATTGGGGCTAACTATGGCTACACCTTC. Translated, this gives CASREIGANYGYTF.